The 21 T cell receptor beta chains listed next were all sequenced from one sample in a study of neurological immune-mediated disorders. In TCRdb, the 5' RACE reads were re-called with MiXCR into one record per CDR3 protein. Of some 57,000 distinct CDR3 sequences listed, around 4.8% were seen once; the top ten hold approximately 3.2%. The sample was PBMCs. Every receptor here comes from a woman aged 50 to 60 with multiple sclerosis.

This chain connects TRBV6-1 to TRBJ1-1; D call uncertain. The CDR3 is made up of 14 amino acids. Germline values: CDR1 MNHNS, CDR2 SASEGT. V lost 4 bases and J lost 9, with 18 bases in between. CDR3 amino acids: CASSAGTSGFQAFF. In DNA form, the CDR3 reads TGTGCCAGCAGTGCCGGAACTTCGGGATTTCAAGCTTTCTTT.

The sample holds many counts of this clonotype. The chain recombines TRBV7-6 with TRBJ2-1; 9 positions agree with TRBD2. CDR1 and CDR2 from the germline V gene are SGHVS and FNYEAQ. V lost 5 bases, J lost 4 bases, and 12 bases stayed unmatched. This CDR3 contains 17 residues. For the CDR3, the DNA is TGTGCCAGCAGCGATGCAAAAGCGGGGGGTAGATACAATGAGCAGTTCTTC. Amino acids: CASSDAKAGGRYNEQFF.

This chain uses TRBV5-8 with TRBJ2-6, with a possible D match to TRBD1 (6 bases). V lost 2 bases and J lost 1, with 10 bases in between. The CDR3 sequence is 16 residues long. In germline, CDR1 is SGHTS, CDR2 YDEGEE. CDR3 protein: CASSFTRGSGANVLTF. The CDR3, as DNA: TGTGCCAGCAGCTTTACAAGGGGGTCTGGGGCCAACGTCCTGACTTTC.

This clonotype was recorded at least ten times. The chain uses TRBV5-6 and TRBJ2-3; TRBD2 matches at 8 bases. The CDR3 covers 15 residues. The V and J ends lost 0 bases and 4 bases, in that order; junction bases with no gene match: 4. Germline CDR1 SGHDT, CDR2 YYEEEE. CDR3 in DNA: TGTGCCAGCAGCTTGGAACGGGGGGGTGCAGATACGCAGTATTTT. It specifies CASSLERGGADTQYF. The full variable domain, with the rest looked up from reference TRBV5-6 and TRBJ2-3, is DAGVTQSPTHLIKTRGQQVTLRCSPKSGHDTVSWYQQALGQGPQFIFQYYEEEERQRGNFPDRFSGHQFPNYSSELNVNALLLGDSALYLCASSLERGGADTQYFGPGTRLTVL.

This clonotype was found many times. This chain uses TRBV20-1 with TRBJ1-1; tentative D call: TRBD1 (6 bases). The CDR3 loop spans 15 amino acids. Germline CDR1 and CDR2: DFQATT and SNEGSKA (reference sequence). Between the trimmed V and J ends, which lost 0 bases and 0 bases, there was a span of 11 bases. CDR3 sequence reads: CSARDPTGLNTEAFF. CDR3 bases: TGCAGTGCTAGAGACCCGACAGGATTGAACACTGAAGCTTTCTTT.

This clonotype was counted at least ten times. This chain links TRBV5-1 with TRBJ1-4, with no clear D. CDR3 size: 14 residues. Trimming removed 4 bases at V and 4 bases at J, with 11 bases between. Germline V gives CDR1 SGHRS, CDR2 YFSETQ. The chain's CDR3 is CASSPDTHNEKLFF. In nucleotides, the CDR3 is TGCGCCAGCAGCCCCGACACCCATAATGAAAAACTGTTTTTT.

This clonotype was found a few times. The chain employs TRBV6-5 and TRBJ2-3, with D perhaps TRBD2 (6 bases). Trimming cost V 4 bases and J 5 bases, with 10 bases left between them. Germline assignment: CDR1 MNHEY and CDR2 SVGAGI. There are 13 residues in the CDR3. In nucleotides, the CDR3 is TGTGCCAGCAGTTCGGGACTCTTAGATACGCAGTATTTT. It is translated as CASSSGLLDTQYF.

This clonotype was found a few times. The gene calls are TRBV6-2 or TRBV6-3 and TRBJ1-2; no clear D. The CDR3 is 13 residues long. Germline-derived CDR1 and CDR2 are MNHEY and SVGEGT. V dropped 3 bases and J dropped 7 bases, with 12 bases sitting between them. The CDR3 DNA reads as TGTGCCAGCAGTTATGAACGGACGGGTGGCTACACCTTC. It translates to CASSYERTGGYTF.

This clonotype was detected ten times or more. V and J are TRBV5-1 and TRBJ2-3, with D perhaps being TRBD1 or TRBD2 (5 bases each). The length of the CDR3 is 14 residues. V was cut by 4 bases and J by 2 bases, with 11 bases left in between. Germline V gene lookup returns CDR1 SGHRS and CDR2 YFSETQ. CDR3 residues: CASSLGDHTDTQYF. CDR3 sequence (DNA): TGCGCCAGCAGCCTGGGGGATCACACAGATACGCAGTATTTT.

In this sample, this clonotype turned up many times. The chain recombines TRBV14 with TRBJ1-2; TRBD1 aligns across 10 bases. The V gene end was trimmed by 6 bases and the J gene end by 5 bases; junction bases not matched to a gene: 9. Germline CDR1 SGHDN, CDR2 FVKESK. The CDR3 runs to 15 residues. For the CDR3, the DNA is TGTGCCAGCAGTCTAACCGGGACAGGGGCGTATGGCTACACCTTC. Its translation is CASSLTGTGAYGYTF.

V usage is TRBV6-2 or TRBV6-3 and J usage is TRBJ1-1; unclear D gene. With 8 bases removed from V and 5 bases from J, the gap between germline ends came to 9 bases. Per the germline V gene, CDR1 is MNHEY and CDR2 is SVGEGT. The CDR3 is 11 residues long. The CDR3 DNA is TGTGCCAGCCAGACCGGGACTGAAGCTTTCTTT. Its translation is CASQTGTEAFF.

This clonotype was counted at least ten times. The chain uses TRBV5-1 and TRBJ2-3, with TRBD2 as a possible D gene (6 bases). V was clipped by 4 bases and J by 0 bases, with 18 bases between them. CDR1 and CDR2 (germline): SGHRS, YFSETQ. The CDR3 extends over 17 amino acids. In nucleotides, the CDR3 is TGCGCCAGCAGCGACGGGACTCCAGGCCCTAGCACAGATACGCAGTATTTT. It codes for CASSDGTPGPSTDTQYF.

This clonotype was recorded at least ten times. J is TRBJ2-5 and V is TRBV20-1; 8 bases fit TRBD1. Germline V gives CDR1 DFQATT, CDR2 SNEGSKA (reference sequence). This CDR3 spans 13 amino acids. J lost 7 bases, V lost 6 bases, and 10 bases had no gene match. The CDR3 here is CSAAGTGLSTQYF. DNA for the CDR3: TGCAGTGCCGCCGGGACAGGTCTATCGACCCAGTACTTC.

This clonotype was observed a handful of times. The chain carries TRBV5-1 and TRBJ2-1; D call uncertain. The CDR3 totals 12 residues. V lost 4 bases and J 3 bases, leaving 5 bases between the germline ends. Germline V lookup: CDR1 SGHRS, CDR2 YFSETQ. CDR3 sequence (DNA): TGCGCCAGCAGCCAAAACTACAATGAGCAGTTCTTC. Its translation is CASSQNYNEQFF.

This clonotype was recorded at least ten times. This chain links TRBV6-4 with TRBJ2-3, with a tentative D call TRBD2 (6 bases). Germline CDR1 MRHNA, CDR2 SNTAGT. This CDR3 comprises 14 residues. V was pared by 3 bases and J by 3 bases, with 10 bases between. CDR3 in amino acids: CASSEGEATDTQYF. DNA of the CDR3: TGTGCCAGCAGTGAGGGGGAGGCGACAGATACGCAGTATTTT.

A note on this clonotype: A much larger clone is a single base away; this may be a read error. The rearrangement joins TRBV14 to TRBJ2-1; tentatively, D is TRBD1 or TRBD2 (7 bases each). With 8 bases removed from V and 10 bases from J, the gap between germline ends came to 21 bases. Germline assignment: CDR1 SGHDN and CDR2 FVKESK. The CDR3 sequence is 14 residues long. CDR3 residues: CASGLRGGTSEQFF. CDR3 DNA sequence: TGTGCCAGCGGGCTCAGGGGGGGTACTTCCGAGCAGTTCTTC.

Many counts were recorded for this clonotype. The chain has TRBV18 and TRBJ1-4; a possible D gene is TRBD1 (6 bases). Germline CDR1 is KGHSH and CDR2 is LQKENI. Trimming removed 3 bases at V and 4 bases at J, with 9 bases between. This CDR3 has 14 residues. As DNA, the CDR3 is TGTGCCAGCTCACCCAACAGGGTTAATGAAAAACTGTTTTTT. Translated: CASSPNRVNEKLFF. The variable domain in full, completed from reference TRBV18 and TRBJ1-4, reads NAGVMQNPRHLVRRRGQEARLRCSPMKGHSHVYWYRQLPEEGLKFMVYLQKENIIDESGMPKERFSAEFPKEGPSILRIQQVVRGDSAAYFCASSPNRVNEKLFFGSGTQLSVL.

This clonotype was counted at least ten times. The chain links TRBV5-1 to TRBJ2-1, with D perhaps matching TRBD1 or TRBD2 (6 bases each). Trimming left V 4 bases short and J 6 bases short, with 20 bases between. The CDR3 covers 16 residues. Germline V gene lookup returns CDR1 SGHRS and CDR2 YFSETQ. For the CDR3, the DNA is TGCGCCAGCAGCCAGAGGGGGACTCCTCCTTCCAATGAGCAGTTCTTC. Amino acids: CASSQRGTPPSNEQFF.

This clonotype came up many times. The rearrangement joins TRBV12-3 or TRBV12-4 to TRBJ1-1, with 12 nucleotides matching TRBD1. V was pared by 3 bases and J by 5 bases, with 7 bases of the junction left unmatched. The CDR3 covers 16 residues. The CDR3 loop reads CASSFWGTGGGTEAFF. The CDR3, as DNA: TGTGCCAGCAGTTTTTGGGGGACAGGGGGCGGAACTGAAGCTTTCTTT.

Many counts were recorded for this clonotype. The rearrangement joins TRBV7-2 to TRBJ2-3; possibly TRBD1 for D (6 bases). Germline values: CDR1 SGHTA, CDR2 FQGNSA. CDR3 length equals 12 residues. Between the trimmed V and J ends, which lost 2 bases and 6 bases, there was a span of 6 bases. Written as DNA, the CDR3 is TGTGCCAGCAGCTTAACAGGGGATACGCAGTATTTT. It translates to CASSLTGDTQYF.

This clonotype was observed many times. The V gene is TRBV4-1, the J gene TRBJ1-1; D gene ambiguous. Germline-derived CDR1 and CDR2 are MGHRA and YSYEKL. V was pared by 1 base and J by 7 bases, with 22 bases between. The CDR3 runs 17 residues. The CDR3 region is CASSQAILRRPRGEAFF. DNA of the CDR3: TGCGCCAGCAGCCAAGCTATCTTAAGGCGTCCTCGTGGTGAAGCTTTCTTT.